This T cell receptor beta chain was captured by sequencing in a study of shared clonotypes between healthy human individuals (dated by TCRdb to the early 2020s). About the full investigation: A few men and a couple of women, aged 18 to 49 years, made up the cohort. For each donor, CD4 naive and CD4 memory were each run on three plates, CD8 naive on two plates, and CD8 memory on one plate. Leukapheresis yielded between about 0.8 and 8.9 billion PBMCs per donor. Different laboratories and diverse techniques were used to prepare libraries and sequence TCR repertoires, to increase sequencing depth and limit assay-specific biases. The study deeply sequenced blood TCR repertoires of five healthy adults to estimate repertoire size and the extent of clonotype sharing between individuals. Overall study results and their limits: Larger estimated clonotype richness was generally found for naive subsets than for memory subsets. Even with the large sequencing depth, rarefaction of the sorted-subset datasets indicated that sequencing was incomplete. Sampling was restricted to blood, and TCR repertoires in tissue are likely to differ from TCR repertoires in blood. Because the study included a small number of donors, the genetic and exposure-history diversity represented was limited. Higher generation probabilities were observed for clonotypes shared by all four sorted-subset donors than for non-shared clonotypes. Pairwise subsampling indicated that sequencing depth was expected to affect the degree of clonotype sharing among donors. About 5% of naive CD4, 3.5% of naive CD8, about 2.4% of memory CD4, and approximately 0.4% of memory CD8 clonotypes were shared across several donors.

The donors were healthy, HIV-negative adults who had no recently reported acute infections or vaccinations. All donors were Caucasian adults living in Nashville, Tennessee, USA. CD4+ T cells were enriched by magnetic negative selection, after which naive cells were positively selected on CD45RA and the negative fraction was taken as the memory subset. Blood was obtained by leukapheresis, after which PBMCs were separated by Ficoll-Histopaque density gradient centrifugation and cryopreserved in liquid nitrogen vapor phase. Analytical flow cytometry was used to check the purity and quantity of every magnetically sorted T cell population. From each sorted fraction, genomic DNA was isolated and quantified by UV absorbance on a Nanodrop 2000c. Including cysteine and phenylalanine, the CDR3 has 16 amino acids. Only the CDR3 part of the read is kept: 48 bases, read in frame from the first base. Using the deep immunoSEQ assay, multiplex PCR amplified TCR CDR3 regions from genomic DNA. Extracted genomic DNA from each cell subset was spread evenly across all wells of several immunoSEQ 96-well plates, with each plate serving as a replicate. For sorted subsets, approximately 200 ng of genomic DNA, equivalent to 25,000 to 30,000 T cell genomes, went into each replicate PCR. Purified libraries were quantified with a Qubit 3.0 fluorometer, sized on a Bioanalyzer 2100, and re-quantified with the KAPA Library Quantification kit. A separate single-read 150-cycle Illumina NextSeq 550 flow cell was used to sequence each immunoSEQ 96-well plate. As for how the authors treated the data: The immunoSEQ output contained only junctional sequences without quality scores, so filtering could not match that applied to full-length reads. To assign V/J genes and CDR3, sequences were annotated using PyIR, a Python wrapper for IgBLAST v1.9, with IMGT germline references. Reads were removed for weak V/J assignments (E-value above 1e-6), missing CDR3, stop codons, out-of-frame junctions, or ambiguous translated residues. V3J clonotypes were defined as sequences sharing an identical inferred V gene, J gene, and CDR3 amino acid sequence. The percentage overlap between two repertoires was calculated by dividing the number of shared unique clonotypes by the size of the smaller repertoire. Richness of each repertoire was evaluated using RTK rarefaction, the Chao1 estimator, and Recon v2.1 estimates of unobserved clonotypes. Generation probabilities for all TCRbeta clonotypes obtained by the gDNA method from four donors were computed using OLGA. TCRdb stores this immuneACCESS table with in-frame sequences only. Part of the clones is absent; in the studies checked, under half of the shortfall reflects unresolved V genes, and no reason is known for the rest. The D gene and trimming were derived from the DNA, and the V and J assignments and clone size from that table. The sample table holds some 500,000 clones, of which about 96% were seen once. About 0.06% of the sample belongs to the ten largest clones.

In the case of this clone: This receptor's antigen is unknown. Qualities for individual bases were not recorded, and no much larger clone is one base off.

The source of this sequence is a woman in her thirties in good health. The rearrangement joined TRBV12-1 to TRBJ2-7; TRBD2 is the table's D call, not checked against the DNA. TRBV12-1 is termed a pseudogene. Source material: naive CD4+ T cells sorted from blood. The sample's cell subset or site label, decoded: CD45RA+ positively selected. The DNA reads TGTGCCAGCAGCTTTGGGGGCAGGCGGGGTCCCTACGAGCAGTACTTC. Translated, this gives CASSFGGRRGPYEQYF.